The rows below give T cell receptor beta chains drawn from one sample of a study of cytomegalovirus exposure and HLA in healthy donors. Produced via immunoSEQ multiplex PCR; TCRdb's table is partial and in-frame only. This sample yields 110,000 or so clones, of which approximately 14% are seen a single time; approximately 0.8% belongs to the top ten. Sample: PBMCs. The origin of the receptors is a female donor in good health and CMV-seronegative. Each CDR3 is given with its conserved first and last residue. D genes are given only for firm matches. Size is stated for part of the rows, as once, few or many counts, or as a class when the clone is expanded.

V gene: TRBV7-9
clone size: few
D gene: TRBD1
J gene: TRBJ1-4
CDR3 DNA: TGTGCCAGCAGCCGAAGACAGGGGGGGGATGAAAAACTGTTTTTT
CDR3 protein: CASSRRQGGDEKLFF

V gene: TRBV5-6
clone size: -
D gene: TRBD2
J gene: TRBJ2-7
CDR3 DNA: TGTGCCAGCAGCTCTAGCGGGAGGACCACCTACGAGCAGTACTTC
CDR3 protein: CASSSSGRTTYEQYF

V gene: TRBV5-1
clone size: few
D gene: -
J gene: TRBJ2-7
CDR3 DNA: TGCGCCAGCAGCCCCTCGGGGGTCTACGAGCAGTACTTC
CDR3 protein: CASSPSGVYEQYF

V gene: TRBV9
clone size: -
D gene: -
J gene: TRBJ1-3
CDR3 DNA: TGTGCCAGCAGCGTCGCAGGGGCTGGAAACACCATATATTTT
CDR3 protein: CASSVAGAGNTIYF

V gene: TRBV2
clone size: few
D gene: -
J gene: TRBJ1-4
CDR3 DNA: TGTGCCAGCACACAGACGCCAGCAACTAATGAAAAACTGTTTTTT
CDR3 protein: CASTQTPATNEKLFF

V gene: TRBV28
clone size: few
D gene: TRBD1
J gene: TRBJ1-5
CDR3 DNA: TGTGCCAGCCGGACAGGGGAAGGTTATCAGCCCCAGCATTTT
CDR3 protein: CASRTGEGYQPQHF

V gene: TRBV6-5
clone size: -
D gene: TRBD2
J gene: TRBJ2-7
CDR3 DNA: TGTGCCAGCAGTCCTACCCCGGGACTACAGGAGCAGTACTTC
CDR3 protein: CASSPTPGLQEQYF

V gene: TRBV5-1
clone size: few
D gene: TRBD2
J gene: TRBJ2-7
CDR3 DNA: TGCGCCAGCAGCCCGGTACTAGCGGGAAGGGGCGGCGAGCAGTACTTC
CDR3 protein: CASSPVLAGRGGEQYF

V gene: TRBV7-8
clone size: few
D gene: TRBD1
J gene: TRBJ2-5
CDR3 DNA: TGTGCCAGCAGCCCCCGGGACAGCAAAGAGACCCAGTACTTC
CDR3 protein: CASSPRDSKETQYF

V gene: TRBV13
clone size: -
D gene: TRBD2
J gene: TRBJ2-7
CDR3 DNA: TGTGCCAGCAGCTGGGCCCCTAGCGGGGGAGCCTACGAGCAGTACTTC
CDR3 protein: CASSWAPSGGAYEQYF

V gene: TRBV5-5
clone size: -
D gene: -
J gene: TRBJ2-3
CDR3 DNA: TGTGCCAGCAGTTCAGACAGGCGATTAGGCACAGATACGCAGTATTTT
CDR3 protein: CASSSDRRLGTDTQYF

V gene: TRBV30
clone size: -
D gene: -
J gene: TRBJ2-2
CDR3 DNA: TGTGCCTGGTATCTCTTCGAGGGATTCGGGGGCACCGGGGAGCTGTTTTTT
CDR3 protein: CAWYLFEGFGGTGELFF

V gene: TRBV4-2
clone size: few
D gene: -
J gene: TRBJ2-3
CDR3 DNA: TGTGCCAGCAGCCAAGAACTGGGCACAGATACGCAGTATTTT
CDR3 protein: CASSQELGTDTQYF

V gene: TRBV27
clone size: -
D gene: TRBD2
J gene: TRBJ2-1
CDR3 DNA: TGTGCCAGCAGACCTCCCGGAGCGGGGGGGGTCAGTGAGCAGTTCTTC
CDR3 protein: CASRPPGAGGVSEQFF